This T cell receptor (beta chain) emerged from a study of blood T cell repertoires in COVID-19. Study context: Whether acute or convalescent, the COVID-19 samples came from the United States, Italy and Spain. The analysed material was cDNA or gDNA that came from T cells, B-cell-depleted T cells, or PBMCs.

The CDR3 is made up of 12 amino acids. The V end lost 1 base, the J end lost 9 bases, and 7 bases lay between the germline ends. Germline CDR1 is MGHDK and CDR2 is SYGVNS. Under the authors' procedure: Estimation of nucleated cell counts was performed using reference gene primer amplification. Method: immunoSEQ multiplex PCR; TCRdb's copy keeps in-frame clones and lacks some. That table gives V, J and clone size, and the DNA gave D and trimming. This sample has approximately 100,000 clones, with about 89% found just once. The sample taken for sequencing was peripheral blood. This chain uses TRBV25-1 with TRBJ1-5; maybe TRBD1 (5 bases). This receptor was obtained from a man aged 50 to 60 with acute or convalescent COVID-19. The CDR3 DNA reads TGTGCCAGCAGTGAATGGGGGGGGCCCCAGCATTTT. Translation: CASSEWGGPQHF. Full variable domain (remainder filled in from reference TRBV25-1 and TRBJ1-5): EADIYQTPRYLVIGTGKKITLECSQTMGHDKMYWYQQDPGMELHLIHYSYGVNSTEKGDLSSESTVSRIRTEHFPLTLESARPSHTSQYLCASSEWGGPQHFGDGTRLSIL.